The present entry profiles one T cell receptor beta chain with its context. Researchers took blood at baseline, on cycle 4 day 1, and on cycle 7 day 1. These data belong to a study of OX40 agonist ivuxolimab in advanced cancers. Across the whole study: Across the patients, intravenous ivuxolimab was delivered every 2 weeks at 0.01 to 10 mg/kg. Those enrolled were 82.7% male, with a mean age of 60 years and ages from roughly 20 to 85. A history of anti-PD-1, anti-PD-L1 or anti-CTLA-4 therapy was acceptable, and roughly 40% had some.

Measured with immunoSEQ multiplex PCR; TCRdb has only the in-frame clones, and not every one. The table lists roughly 30,000 clones, roughly 90% of them singletons. Material: CD4+ or CD8+ T cells sorted from blood, obtained in a trial of the OX40 agonist ivuxolimab. This receptor was obtained from an adult with an advanced solid tumor such as melanoma, head and neck, liver or kidney cancer.

The CDR3 here is CASSYGVEPYEQYF. CDR3 sequence (DNA): TGTGCCAGCAGTTACGGGGTTGAACCCTACGAGCAGTACTTC. The chain recombines TRBV7-8 with TRBJ2-7; D may be TRBD2 (5 bases). The CDR3 runs to 14 residues. Germline V gene data show CDR1 as SGHVS and CDR2 as FQNEAQ. V was cut by 6 bases and J by 2 bases, with 14 bases left in between.